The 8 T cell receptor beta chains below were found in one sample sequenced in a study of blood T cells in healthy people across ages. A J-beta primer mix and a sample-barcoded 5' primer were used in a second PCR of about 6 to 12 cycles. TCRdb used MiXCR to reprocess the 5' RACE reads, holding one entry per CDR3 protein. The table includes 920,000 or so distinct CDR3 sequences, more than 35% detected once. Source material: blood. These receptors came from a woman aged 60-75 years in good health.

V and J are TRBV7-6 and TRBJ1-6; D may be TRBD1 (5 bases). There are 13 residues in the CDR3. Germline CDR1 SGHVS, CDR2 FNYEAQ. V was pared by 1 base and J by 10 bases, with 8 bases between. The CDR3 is CASSLEAGSPLHF. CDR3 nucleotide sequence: TGTGCCAGCAGCTTAGAAGCAGGGTCACCCCTCCACTTT.

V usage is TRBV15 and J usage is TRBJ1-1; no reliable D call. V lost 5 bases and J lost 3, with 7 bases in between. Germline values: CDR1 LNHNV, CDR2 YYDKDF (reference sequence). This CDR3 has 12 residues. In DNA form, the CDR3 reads TGTGCCACCAGCCTTGGTGACACTGAAGCTTTCTTT. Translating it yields CATSLGDTEAFF.

The CDR3 sequence is CSALVGGPRGEQYF. For the CDR3, the DNA is TGCAGTGCCTTGGTGGGAGGGCCACGGGGGGAGCAGTACTTC. The chain has TRBV20-1 and TRBJ2-5; TRBD2 matches at 7 bases. The CDR3 is 14 residues long. Germline V gene data show CDR1 as DFQATT and CDR2 as SNEGSKA (reference sequence). V was pared by 6 bases and J by 11 bases, with 18 bases of the junction left unmatched.

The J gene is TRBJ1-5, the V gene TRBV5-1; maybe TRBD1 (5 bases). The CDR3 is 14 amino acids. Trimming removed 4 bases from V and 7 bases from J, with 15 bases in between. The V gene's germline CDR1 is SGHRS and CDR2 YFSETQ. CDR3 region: CASSVSGAGQPQHF. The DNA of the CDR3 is TGCGCCAGCAGCGTGAGCGGGGCTGGGCAGCCCCAGCATTTT.

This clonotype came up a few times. The CDR3 is CSAQEYEQYF. As DNA, the CDR3 is TGCAGTGCTCAAGAATACGAGCAGTACTTC. This chain joins TRBV20-1 and TRBJ2-5; D unresolved. The J call may be faulty, since TRBJ2-7 better matches the DNA end. The CDR3 runs to 10 residues. Germline CDR1 is DFQATT and CDR2 is SNEGSKA (reference sequence).

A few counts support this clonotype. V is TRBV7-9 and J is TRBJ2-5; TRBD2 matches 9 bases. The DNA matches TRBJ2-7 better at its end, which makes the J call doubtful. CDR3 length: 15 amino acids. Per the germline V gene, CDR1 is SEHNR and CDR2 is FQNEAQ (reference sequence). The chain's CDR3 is CASSPWTSASYEQYF. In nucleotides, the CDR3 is TGTGCCAGCAGCCCCTGGACTAGCGCCTCCTACGAGCAGTACTTC.

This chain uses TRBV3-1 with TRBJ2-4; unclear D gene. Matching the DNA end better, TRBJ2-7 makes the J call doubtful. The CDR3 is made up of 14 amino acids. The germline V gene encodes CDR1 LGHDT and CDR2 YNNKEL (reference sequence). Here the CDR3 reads CASSPGRATYEQYF. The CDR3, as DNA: TGTGCCAGCAGCCCCGGACGCGCCACCTACGAGCAGTACTTC.

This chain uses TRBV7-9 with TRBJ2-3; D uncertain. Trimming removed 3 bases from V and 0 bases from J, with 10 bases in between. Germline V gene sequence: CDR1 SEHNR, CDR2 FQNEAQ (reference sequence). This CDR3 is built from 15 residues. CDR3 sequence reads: CASSFGQKSTDTQYF. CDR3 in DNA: TGTGCCAGCAGCTTTGGCCAGAAAAGCACAGATACGCAGTATTTT.